These 27 T cell receptor beta chains came from one sample sequenced in a study of blood T cell repertoires in COVID-19. This table comes from immunoSEQ multiplex PCR, and its TCRdb copy is limited to in-frame clones, with some not included. The sample records under 250,000 clones, 85% being singletons. Sequenced material: PBMCs or T cells enriched from blood (not recorded which). Receptor source: a woman between 50 and 59 years old with acute COVID-19.

The V and J genes are TRBV11-2 and TRBJ1-2; 10 positions match TRBD1. The CDR3 contains 13 residues. Germline CDR1 and CDR2: SGHAT and FQNNGV. V dropped 5 bases and J dropped 9; count of bases not matched to a gene: 6. Written as DNA, the CDR3 is TGTGCCAGCAGCCCGGGACAGGGGTTGCGCTACACCTTC. It encodes CASSPGQGLRYTF.

The chain has TRBV10-1 and TRBJ2-3; no clear D gene. Trimming left V 1 base short and J 2 bases short, with 7 bases between. Per the germline V gene, CDR1 is WNHNN and CDR2 is SYGVQD (reference sequence). There are 14 residues in the CDR3. The CDR3 sequence is CASSELDFTDTQYF. The DNA of the CDR3 is TGCGCCAGCAGTGAGTTAGACTTCACAGATACGCAGTATTTT.

The chain uses TRBV7-9 and TRBJ2-2; 8 nucleotides match TRBD2. The CDR3 totals 16 residues. The germline gives CDR1 SEHNR, CDR2 FQNEAQ (reference sequence). V shed 5 bases and J 1 base; nucleotides not matched to a gene: 6. CDR3 amino acids: CASSLRSGGNTGELFF. CDR3 bases: TGTGCCAGCAGCCTAAGGAGCGGGGGGAACACCGGGGAGCTGTTTTTT.

V is TRBV14 and J is TRBJ1-2; possibly TRBD1 for D (5 bases). Germline V gives CDR1 SGHDN, CDR2 FVKESK. Trimming removed 5 bases from V and 4 bases from J, with 14 bases in between. This CDR3 is built from 14 residues. CDR3 amino acids: CASSYFQGSYGYTF. CDR3 nucleotides: TGTGCCAGCAGCTACTTCCAGGGATCCTATGGCTACACCTTC.

This clone has just a few counts. The chain combines TRBV20-1 with TRBJ2-7; D unclear. This CDR3 is 13 amino acids long. Germline CDR1 and CDR2: DFQATT and SNEGSKA (reference sequence). The V end was cut by 3 bases, the J end by 1 base, with 10 bases between. The CDR3 is CSASSPSSYEQYF. For the CDR3, the DNA is TGCAGTGCTAGTTCCCCGTCGTCCTACGAGCAGTACTTC.

V gene TRBV2 combines with J gene TRBJ1-5; the D gene is possibly TRBD1 (5 bases). V lost 9 bases and J lost 0, with 18 bases in between. The CDR3 is 16 residues long. The germline V gene encodes CDR1 SNHLY and CDR2 FYNNEI. The CDR3 is CASREGTPYSNQPQHF. In nucleotides, the CDR3 is TGTGCCAGTCGGGAGGGGACCCCCTATAGCAATCAGCCCCAGCATTTT.

The chain employs TRBV10-3 and TRBJ2-7, with 10 bases matching TRBD2. CDR1 ENHRY and CDR2 SYGVKD come from the germline V gene. This CDR3 has 15 amino acids. J was trimmed by 2 bases and V by 2 bases; bases with no gene match: 3. CDR3 protein: CAISEGSGGAYEQYF. CDR3 nucleotide sequence: TGTGCCATCAGTGAGGGGAGCGGGGGGGCCTACGAGCAGTACTTC.

The chain recombines TRBV24-1 with TRBJ1-1; D perhaps matches TRBD1 (5 bases). V dropped 3 bases and J dropped 1 base, with 14 bases sitting between them. This CDR3 comprises 16 residues. Germline CDR1 KGHDR, CDR2 SFDVKD. CDR3 sequence reads: CATSDPPDRQNTEAFF. The CDR3 DNA reads TGTGCCACCAGTGATCCCCCCGACAGACAGAACACTGAAGCTTTCTTT.

The chain joins TRBV3-1 (or the pseudogene TRBV3-2) to TRBJ2-5; TRBD1 agrees at 10 bases. V lost 5 bases, J lost 10 bases, and 13 bases stayed unmatched. Germline assignment: CDR1 LGHDT and CDR2 YNNKEL (reference sequence). The CDR3 contains 15 residues. The CDR3 DNA sequence: TGTGCCAGCAGCGACGGGACAGGGGCCGTATGGGACCAGTACTTC. Translation: CASSDGTGAVWDQYF.

The chain employs TRBV19 and TRBJ1-1; 10 nucleotides line up with TRBD1. The junction had 5 bases not matched to a gene; V was cut back by 4 bases and J by 6 bases. This CDR3 region has 14 residues. Germline loops: CDR1 LNHDA, CDR2 SQIVND (reference sequence). This chain's CDR3 is CASSTGQGFAEAFF. CDR3 sequence (DNA): TGTGCCAGTAGTACGGGACAGGGGTTCGCTGAAGCTTTCTTT.

This chain connects TRBV5-1 to TRBJ2-7, with 9 bases that match TRBD1. The CDR3 loop spans 16 amino acids. Per germline, CDR1 SGHRS and CDR2 YFSETQ. The V gene end was trimmed by 4 bases and the J gene end by 4 bases; junction bases not matched to a gene: 12. CDR3 in DNA: TGCGCCAGCAGCGTAGGATGGGACAGGGATTCATACGAGCAGTACTTC. It yields the protein CASSVGWDRDSYEQYF.

This sequence joins TRBV7-9 and TRBJ2-5; weak D call: TRBD1 (6 bases). From germline, CDR1 is SEHNR and CDR2 FQNEAQ (reference sequence). This CDR3 region has 13 residues. Deletions cut 7 bases from V and 2 bases from J, with 11 bases between. The CDR3 DNA follows: TGTGCCAGCAATCAGGGGACGCAAGAGACCCAGTACTTC. The encoded protein is CASNQGTQETQYF.

This chain links TRBV7-3 with TRBJ2-7, with D hard to call. CDR3 length equals 16 residues. The V end lost 1 base, the J end lost 2 bases, and 15 bases lay between the germline ends. The germline CDR1 and CDR2 sequences are SGHTA and FQGTGA. The CDR3 loop reads CASSLSHSTPPYEQYF. CDR3 in DNA: TGTGCCAGCAGCTTAAGTCACAGCACCCCCCCCTACGAGCAGTACTTC.

The rearrangement joins TRBV5-8 to TRBJ1-5; D is unresolved. Germline CDR1 is SGHTS and CDR2 is YDEGEE. The germline V and J ends were trimmed by 2 bases and 3 bases, with 3 bases remaining between them. The length of the CDR3 is 12 residues. The CDR3 nucleotides read TGTGCCAGCAGCTTCATCAATCAGCCCCAGCATTTT. It yields the protein CASSFINQPQHF.

The chain employs TRBV5-4 and TRBJ1-1; D is possibly TRBD1 (5 bases). The CDR3 runs to 11 residues. Germline CDR1 is SGHNT and CDR2 is YYREEE (reference sequence). Between the trimmed V and J ends, which lost 4 bases and 7 bases, there was a span of 8 bases. The CDR3 loop is CASSKGFEAFF. CDR3 coding DNA: TGTGCCAGCAGCAAGGGGTTTGAAGCTTTCTTT.

The rearrangement joins TRBV5-1 to TRBJ1-1; TRBD1 aligns across 11 bases. V trimming: 4 bases; J trimming: 3 bases; junction bases outside the gene matches: 11. This CDR3 is 17 amino acids long. Germline values: CDR1 SGHRS, CDR2 YFSETQ. This CDR3 is CASSPGQGAGWDTEAFF. The CDR3 bases are TGCGCCAGCAGCCCTGGACAGGGGGCCGGTTGGGACACTGAAGCTTTCTTT.

This clone was recorded once. The rearrangement joins TRBV7-9 to TRBJ1-1; weak D call: TRBD1 (6 bases). Trimming shortened V by 2 bases and J by 2 bases, and 12 bases separated the two germline ends. Germline V gives CDR1 SEHNR, CDR2 FQNEAQ (reference sequence). The CDR3 length is 15 residues. CDR3 DNA sequence: TGTGCCAGCAGCTTACAGGGGCCGTTAAACACTGAAGCTTTCTTT. Translation: CASSLQGPLNTEAFF. The full variable domain, with the rest looked up from reference TRBV7-9 and TRBJ1-1, is DTGVSQNPRHKITKRGQNVTFRCDPISEHNRLYWYRQTLGQGPEFLTYFQNEAQLEKSRLLSDRFSAERPKGSFSTLEIQRTEQGDSAMYLCASSLQGPLNTEAFFGQGTRLTVV.

The V and J genes are TRBV5-6 and TRBJ1-2; TRBD1 matches 9 bases. The CDR3 spans 16 residues. With V trimmed by 4 bases and J by 3 bases, 10 bases remained unmatched. Germline-derived CDR1 and CDR2 are SGHDT and YYEEEE. CDR3 in DNA: TGTGCCAGCAGCCCCAACCGGGGACAGGGAGACTATGGCTACACCTTC. Translation gives CASSPNRGQGDYGYTF.

The chain employs TRBV28 and TRBJ1-5; 9 nucleotides line up with TRBD1. CDR1 and CDR2 from the germline V gene are MDHEN and SYDVKM. The CDR3 is 12 amino acids. After removal of 10 bases from V and 13 bases from J, the junction contained 11 bases not matched to a gene. CDR3 sequence (DNA): TGTGCCACCGGGACAGGGCCTGGTGCTCAGCATTTT. Translated: CATGTGPGAQHF.

The chain combines TRBV7-9 with TRBJ1-1, with D maybe TRBD1 (5 bases). V lost 11 bases and J 0 bases, leaving 13 bases between the germline ends. Germline V CDR1 and CDR2: SEHNR, FQNEAQ (reference sequence). There are 13 residues in the CDR3. CDR3: CAGGAAVNTEAFF. CDR3 nucleotide sequence: TGTGCCGGAGGGGCCGCGGTGAACACTGAAGCTTTCTTT. The variable domain in full, with the rest retrieved from reference TRBV7-9 and TRBJ1-1, is DTGVSQNPRHKITKRGQNVTFRCDPISEHNRLYWYRQTLGQGPEFLTYFQNEAQLEKSRLLSDRFSAERPKGSFSTLEIQRTEQGDSAMYLCAGGAAVNTEAFFGQGTRLTVV.

CDR3 nucleotides: TGTGCCAGCAGCAAACAACGCCGAGGGAATCGGTACACTGAAGCTTTCTTT. Protein: CASSKQRRGNRYTEAFF. The rearrangement links TRBV21-1 to TRBJ1-1. TRBV21-1 is shown as a pseudogene. There are 17 residues in the CDR3.

This chain joins TRBV7-8 and TRBJ1-2, with 7 bases aligning to TRBD1. Germline CDR1 reads SGHVS; CDR2 reads FQNEAQ. This CDR3 has 14 residues. V lost 5 bases and J lost 4; bases outside the gene matches: 7. As DNA, the CDR3 is TGTGCCAGCAGCGAGGGACAGCTTCTCTATGGCTACACCTTC. Translation gives CASSEGQLLYGYTF.

The chain combines TRBV6-2 or TRBV6-3 with TRBJ2-3; a weak D match, TRBD2 (6 bases). The length of the CDR3 is 15 residues. V was clipped by 0 bases and J by 2 bases, with 9 bases between them. Germline assignment: CDR1 MNHEY and CDR2 SVGEGT. For the CDR3, the DNA is TGTGCCAGCAGTTACTCAGGGACTTACACAGATACGCAGTATTTT. Translating it yields CASSYSGTYTDTQYF.

This clone occurred once. The chain's CDR3 is CASSPGRAGQRNEQFF. The CDR3 bases are TGTGCCAGCAGCCCCGGCCGCGCGGGCCAGAGGAATGAGCAGTTCTTC. V and J are TRBV7-3 and TRBJ2-1; D perhaps matches TRBD2 (5 bases). The CDR3 sequence is 16 residues long. V was pared by 5 bases and J by 7 bases, with 21 bases between. Germline CDR1 reads SGHTA; CDR2 reads FQGTGA.

The rearrangement joins TRBV12-3 or TRBV12-4 to TRBJ1-2; D is undetermined. V was pared by 5 bases and J by 5 bases, with 12 bases between. The CDR3 runs to 13 residues. CDR3 residues: CASSGGVNYGYTF. The CDR3 DNA reads TGTGCCAGCAGTGGCGGGGTCAATTATGGCTACACCTTC.

V and J are TRBV7-9 and TRBJ1-2; 9 bases fit TRBD1. The CDR3 consists of 14 residues. With V trimmed by 5 bases and J by 6 bases, 7 bases remained unmatched. The germline V gene has CDR1 SEHNR and CDR2 FQNEAQ (reference sequence). CDR3 loop: CASSPPRTGDGYTF. The CDR3 coding sequence is TGTGCCAGCAGCCCACCTAGGACAGGGGATGGCTACACCTTC.

The V call is TRBV5-4, the J call TRBJ1-1; 10 nucleotides line up with TRBD1. Germline V gene data show CDR1 as SGHNT and CDR2 as YYREEE (reference sequence). Unmatched junction bases numbered 7, after V lost 0 bases and J lost 11 bases. There are 14 residues in the CDR3. CDR3 amino acids: CASSLGQGAGSAFF. The CDR3 region has the DNA TGTGCCAGCAGCTTGGGACAGGGGGCAGGTTCGGCTTTCTTT.